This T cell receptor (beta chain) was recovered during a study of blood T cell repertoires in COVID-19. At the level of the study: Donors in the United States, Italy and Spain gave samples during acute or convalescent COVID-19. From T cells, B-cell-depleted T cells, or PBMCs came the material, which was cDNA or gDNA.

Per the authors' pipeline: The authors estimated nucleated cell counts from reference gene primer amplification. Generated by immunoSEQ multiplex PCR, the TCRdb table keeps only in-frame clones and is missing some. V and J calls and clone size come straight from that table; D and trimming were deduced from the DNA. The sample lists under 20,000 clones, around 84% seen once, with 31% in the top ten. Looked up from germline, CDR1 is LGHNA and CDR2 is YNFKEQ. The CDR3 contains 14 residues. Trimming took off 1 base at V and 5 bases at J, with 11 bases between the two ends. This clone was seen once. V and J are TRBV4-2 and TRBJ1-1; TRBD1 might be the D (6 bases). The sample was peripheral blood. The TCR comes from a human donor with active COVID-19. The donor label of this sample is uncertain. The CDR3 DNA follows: TGTGCCAGCAGCCAAGTAGGGGGAGGGACTGAAGCTTTCTTT. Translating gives CASSQVGGGTEAFF.